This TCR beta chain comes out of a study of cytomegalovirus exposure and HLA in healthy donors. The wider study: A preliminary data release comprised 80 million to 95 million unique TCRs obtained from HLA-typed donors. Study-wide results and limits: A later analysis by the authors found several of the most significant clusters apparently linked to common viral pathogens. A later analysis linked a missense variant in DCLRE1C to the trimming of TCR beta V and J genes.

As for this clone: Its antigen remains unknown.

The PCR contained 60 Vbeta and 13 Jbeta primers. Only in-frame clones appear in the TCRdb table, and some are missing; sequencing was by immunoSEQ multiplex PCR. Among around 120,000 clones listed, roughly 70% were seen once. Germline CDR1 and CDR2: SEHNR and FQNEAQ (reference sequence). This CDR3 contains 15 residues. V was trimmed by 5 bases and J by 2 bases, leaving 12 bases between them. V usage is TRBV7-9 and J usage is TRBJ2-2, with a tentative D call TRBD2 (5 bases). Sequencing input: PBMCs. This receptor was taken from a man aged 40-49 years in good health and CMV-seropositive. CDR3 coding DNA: TGTGCCAGCAGCCCAGAAGGGAGAAACACCGGGGAGCTGTTTTTT. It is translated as CASSPEGRNTGELFF.